This TCR beta chain was profiled in a study of blood T cell repertoires in COVID-19. Overall study: Specimens from acute and convalescent COVID-19 originated in the United States, Italy and Spain.

Per the original data handling: Reference gene primer amplification gave nucleated cell count estimates. The protocol was immunoSEQ multiplex PCR, while the TCRdb copy is restricted to in-frame clones and leaves out a portion. Clone size and V and J calls were adopted from that table, with D and trimming inferred from the DNA. The table records hundreds of thousands of clones, 86% of them present only once. The study recruited people aged about 18 to 89 years across approximately 24 US areas. Assignments of participants to cohorts depended upon their own reported clinical history. The V and J ends lost 5 bases and 6 bases, in that order; junction bases with no gene match: 4. The CDR3 length is 15 residues. CDR1 and CDR2 (germline): WNHNN, SYGVQD (reference sequence).

This chain joins TRBV10-1 and TRBJ2-3, with 14 bases fitting TRBD2. The sample was PBMCs or T cells enriched from blood (not recorded which). The clonotype originates from a man between 18 and 29 years old who had recovered from COVID-19. CDR3 sequence: CASSPGTSGSDTQYF. CDR3 DNA: TGCGCCAGCAGTCCTGGGACTAGCGGGAGCGATACGCAGTATTTT.